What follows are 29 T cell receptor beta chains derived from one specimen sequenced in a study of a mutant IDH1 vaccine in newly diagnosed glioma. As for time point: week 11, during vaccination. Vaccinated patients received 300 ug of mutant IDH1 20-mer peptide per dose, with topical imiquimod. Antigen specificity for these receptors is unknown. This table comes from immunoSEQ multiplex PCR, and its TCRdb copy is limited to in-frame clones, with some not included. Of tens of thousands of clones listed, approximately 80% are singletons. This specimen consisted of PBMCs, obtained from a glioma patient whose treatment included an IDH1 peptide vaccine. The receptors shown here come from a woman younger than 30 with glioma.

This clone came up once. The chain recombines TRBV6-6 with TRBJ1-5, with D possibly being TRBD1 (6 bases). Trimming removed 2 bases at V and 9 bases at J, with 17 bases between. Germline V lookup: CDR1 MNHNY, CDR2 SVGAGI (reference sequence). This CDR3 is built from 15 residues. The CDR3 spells CASSYGDILEGPQHF. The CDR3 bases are TGTGCCAGCAGTTACGGGGACATACTAGAAGGGCCCCAGCATTTT.

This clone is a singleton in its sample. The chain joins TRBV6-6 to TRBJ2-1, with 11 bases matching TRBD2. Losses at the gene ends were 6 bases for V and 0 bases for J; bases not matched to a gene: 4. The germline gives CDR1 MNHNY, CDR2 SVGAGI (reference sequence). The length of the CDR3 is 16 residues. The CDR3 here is CASRSTSGVSYNEQFF. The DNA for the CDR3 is TGTGCCAGCAGGTCGACTAGCGGGGTCTCCTACAATGAGCAGTTCTTC.

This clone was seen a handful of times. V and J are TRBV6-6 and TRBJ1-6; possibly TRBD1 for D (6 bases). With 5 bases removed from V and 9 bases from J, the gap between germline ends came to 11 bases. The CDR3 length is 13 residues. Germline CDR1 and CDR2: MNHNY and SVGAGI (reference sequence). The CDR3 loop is CASSDEGGSPLHF. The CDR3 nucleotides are TGTGCCAGCAGTGACGAAGGGGGTTCACCCCTCCACTTT.

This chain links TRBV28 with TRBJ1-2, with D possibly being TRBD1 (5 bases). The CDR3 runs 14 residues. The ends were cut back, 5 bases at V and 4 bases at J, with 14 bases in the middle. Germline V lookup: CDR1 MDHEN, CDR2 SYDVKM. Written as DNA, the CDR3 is TGTGCCAGCAGTCGCGAAGGGGTTTCCTATGGCTACACCTTC. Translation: CASSREGVSYGYTF.

The CDR3 bases are TGTGCCAGCAGTGCTCGGACAGGGTTACACGAGCAGTACTTC. Amino acid sequence: CASSARTGLHEQYF. The chain links TRBV2 to TRBJ2-7, with TRBD1 identical over 8 bases. Germline lookup yields CDR1 SNHLY and CDR2 FYNNEI. This CDR3 has 14 amino acids. J lost 5 bases, V lost 4 bases, and 7 bases had no gene match.

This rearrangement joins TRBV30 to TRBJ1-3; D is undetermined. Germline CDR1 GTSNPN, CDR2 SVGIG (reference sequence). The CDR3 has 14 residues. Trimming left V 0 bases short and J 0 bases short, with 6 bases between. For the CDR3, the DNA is TGTGCCTGGAGTGTATGGGGCTCTGGAAACACCATATATTTT. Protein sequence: CAWSVWGSGNTIYF.

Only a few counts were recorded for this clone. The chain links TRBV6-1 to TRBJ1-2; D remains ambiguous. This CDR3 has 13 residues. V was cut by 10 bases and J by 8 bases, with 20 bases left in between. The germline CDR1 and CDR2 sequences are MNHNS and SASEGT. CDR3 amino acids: CANAEQPAGGYTF. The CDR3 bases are TGTGCCAACGCGGAGCAGCCTGCGGGGGGCTACACCTTC.

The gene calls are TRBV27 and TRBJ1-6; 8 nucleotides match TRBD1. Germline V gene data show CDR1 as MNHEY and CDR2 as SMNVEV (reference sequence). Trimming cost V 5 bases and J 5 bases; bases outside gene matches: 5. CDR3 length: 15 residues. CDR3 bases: TGTGCCAGCAGTACCGGGACAGGAAATAATTCACCCCTCCACTTT. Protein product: CASSTGTGNNSPLHF.

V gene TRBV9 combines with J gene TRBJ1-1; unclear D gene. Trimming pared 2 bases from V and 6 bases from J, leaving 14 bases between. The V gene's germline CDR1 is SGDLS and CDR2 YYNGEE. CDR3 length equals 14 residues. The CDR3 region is CASSVYSQRAEAFF. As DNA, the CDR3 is TGTGCCAGCAGCGTCTACAGCCAGCGGGCTGAAGCTTTCTTT.

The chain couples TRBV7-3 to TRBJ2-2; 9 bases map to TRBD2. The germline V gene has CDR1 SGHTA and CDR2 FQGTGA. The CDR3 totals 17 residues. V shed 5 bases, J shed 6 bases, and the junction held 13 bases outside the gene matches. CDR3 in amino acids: CASSNAGLAPVAGELFF. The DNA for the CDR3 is TGTGCCAGCAGCAACGCGGGACTAGCACCCGTGGCCGGGGAGCTGTTTTTT. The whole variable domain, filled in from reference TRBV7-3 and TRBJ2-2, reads GAGVSQTPSNKVTEKGKYVELRCDPISGHTALYWYRQSLGQGPEFLIYFQGTGAADDSGLPNDRFFAVRPEGSVSTLKIQRTERGDSAVYLCASSNAGLAPVAGELFFGEGSRLTVL.

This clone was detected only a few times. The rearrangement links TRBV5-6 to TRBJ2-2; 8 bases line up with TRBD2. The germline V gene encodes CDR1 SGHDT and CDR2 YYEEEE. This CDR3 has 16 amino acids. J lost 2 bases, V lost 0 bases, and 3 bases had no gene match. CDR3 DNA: TGTGCCAGCAGCTTGGCGGGGGGGCCCAACACCGGGGAGCTGTTTTTT. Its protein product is CASSLAGGPNTGELFF. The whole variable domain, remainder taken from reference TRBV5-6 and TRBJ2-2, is DAGVTQSPTHLIKTRGQQVTLRCSPKSGHDTVSWYQQALGQGPQFIFQYYEEEERQRGNFPDRFSGHQFPNYSSELNVNALLLGDSALYLCASSLAGGPNTGELFFGEGSRLTVL.

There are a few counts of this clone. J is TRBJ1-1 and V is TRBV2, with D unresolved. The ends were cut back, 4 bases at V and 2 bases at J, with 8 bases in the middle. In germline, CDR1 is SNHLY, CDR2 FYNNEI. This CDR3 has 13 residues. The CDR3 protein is CASSAELNTEAFF. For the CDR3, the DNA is TGTGCCAGCAGTGCAGAGCTTAACACTGAAGCTTTCTTT.

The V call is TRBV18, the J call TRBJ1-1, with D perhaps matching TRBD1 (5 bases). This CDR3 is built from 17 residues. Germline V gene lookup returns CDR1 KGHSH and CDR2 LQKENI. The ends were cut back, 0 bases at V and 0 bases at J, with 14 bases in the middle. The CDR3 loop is CASSPPRDGLMNTEAFF. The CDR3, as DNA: TGTGCCAGCTCACCACCAAGGGACGGCTTAATGAACACTGAAGCTTTCTTT.

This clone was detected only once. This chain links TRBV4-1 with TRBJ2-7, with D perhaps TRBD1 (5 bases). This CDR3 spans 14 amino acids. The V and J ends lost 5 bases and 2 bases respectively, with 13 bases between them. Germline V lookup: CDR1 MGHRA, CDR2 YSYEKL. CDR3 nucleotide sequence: TGCGCCAGCAGCGCGCAGGGTGGTGCCTACGAGCAGTACTTC. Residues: CASSAQGGAYEQYF.

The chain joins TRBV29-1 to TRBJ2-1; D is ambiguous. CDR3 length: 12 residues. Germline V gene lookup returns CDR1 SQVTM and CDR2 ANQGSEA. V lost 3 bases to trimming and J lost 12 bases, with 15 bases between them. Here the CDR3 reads CSVEMLVLGQFF. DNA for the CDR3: TGCAGCGTTGAGATGTTGGTGCTTGGGCAGTTCTTC.

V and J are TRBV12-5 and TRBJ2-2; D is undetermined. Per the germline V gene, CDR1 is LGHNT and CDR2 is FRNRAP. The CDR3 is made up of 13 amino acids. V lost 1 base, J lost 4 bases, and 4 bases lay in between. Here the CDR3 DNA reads TGTGCTAGTGGTTTGGGGGGCACCGGGGAGCTGTTTTTT. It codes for CASGLGGTGELFF.

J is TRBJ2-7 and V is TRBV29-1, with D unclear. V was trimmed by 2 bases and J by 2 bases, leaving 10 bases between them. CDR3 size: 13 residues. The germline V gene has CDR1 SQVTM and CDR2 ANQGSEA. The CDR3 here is CSVERLETYEQYF. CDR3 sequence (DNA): TGCAGCGTTGAACGGTTAGAGACCTACGAGCAGTACTTC.

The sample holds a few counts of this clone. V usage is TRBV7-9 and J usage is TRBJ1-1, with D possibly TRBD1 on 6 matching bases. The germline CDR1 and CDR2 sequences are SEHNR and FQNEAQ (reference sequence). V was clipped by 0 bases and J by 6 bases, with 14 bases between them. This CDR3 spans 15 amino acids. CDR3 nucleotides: TGTGCCAGCAGCTTAGCGCTCGGGGGGGGCCCTGAAGCTTTCTTT. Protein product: CASSLALGGGPEAFF.

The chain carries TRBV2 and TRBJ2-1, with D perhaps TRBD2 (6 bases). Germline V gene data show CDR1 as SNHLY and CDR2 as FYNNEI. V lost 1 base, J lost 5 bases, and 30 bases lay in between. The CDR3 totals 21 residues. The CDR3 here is CASSEELPSETAKPYNNEQFF. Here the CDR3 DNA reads TGTGCCAGCAGTGAAGAGTTACCTAGCGAGACCGCGAAGCCTTACAACAATGAGCAGTTCTTC. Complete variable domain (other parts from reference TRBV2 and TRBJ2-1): EPEVTQTPSHQVTQMGQEVILRCVPISNHLYFYWYRQILGQKVEFLVSFYNNEISEKSEIFDDQFSVERPDGSNFTLKIRSTKLEDSAMYFCASSEELPSETAKPYNNEQFFGPGTRLTVL.

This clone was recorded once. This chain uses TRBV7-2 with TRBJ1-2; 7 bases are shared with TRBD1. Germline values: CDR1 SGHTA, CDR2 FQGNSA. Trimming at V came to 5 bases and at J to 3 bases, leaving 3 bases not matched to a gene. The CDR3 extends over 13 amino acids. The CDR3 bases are TGTGCCAGCAGCCCAGGGGGAGACTATGGCTACACCTTC. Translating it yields CASSPGGDYGYTF.

The DNA for the CDR3 is TGTGCCAGCAGGCAACCGCGATCGGACAGCTGGGGGGCACCTGAAGCTTTCTTT. Amino acids: CASRQPRSDSWGAPEAFF. The chain couples TRBV7-2 to TRBJ1-1; D is possibly TRBD1 (6 bases). Trimming pared 6 bases from V and 6 bases from J, leaving 29 bases between. This CDR3 is 18 amino acids long. Germline V lookup: CDR1 SGHTA, CDR2 FQGNSA.

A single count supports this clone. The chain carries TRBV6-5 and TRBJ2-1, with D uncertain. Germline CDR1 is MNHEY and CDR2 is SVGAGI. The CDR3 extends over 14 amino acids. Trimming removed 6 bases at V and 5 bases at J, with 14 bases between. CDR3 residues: CASSHYGPNNEQFF. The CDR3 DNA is TGTGCCAGCAGCCACTACGGGCCAAACAATGAGCAGTTCTTC.

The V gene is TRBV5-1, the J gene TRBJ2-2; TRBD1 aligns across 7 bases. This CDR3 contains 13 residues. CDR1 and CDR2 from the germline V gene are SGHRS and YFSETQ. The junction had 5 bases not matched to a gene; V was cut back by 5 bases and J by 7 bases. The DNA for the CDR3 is TGCGCCAGCAGAACAGGGGAAGGCGGGGAGCTGTTTTTT. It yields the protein CASRTGEGGELFF.

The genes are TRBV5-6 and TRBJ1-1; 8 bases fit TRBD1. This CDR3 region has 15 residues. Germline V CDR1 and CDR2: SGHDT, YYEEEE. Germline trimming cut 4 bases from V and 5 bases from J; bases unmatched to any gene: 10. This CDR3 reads CASSRGSGGRTEAFF. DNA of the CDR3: TGTGCCAGCAGCCGGGGGTCAGGGGGCCGGACTGAAGCTTTCTTT.

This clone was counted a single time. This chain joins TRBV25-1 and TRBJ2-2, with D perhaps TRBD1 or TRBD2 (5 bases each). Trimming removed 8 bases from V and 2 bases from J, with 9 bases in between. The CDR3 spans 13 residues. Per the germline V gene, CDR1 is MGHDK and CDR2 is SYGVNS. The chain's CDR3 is CASGTENTGELFF. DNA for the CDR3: TGTGCCAGCGGGACGGAAAACACCGGGGAGCTGTTTTTT.

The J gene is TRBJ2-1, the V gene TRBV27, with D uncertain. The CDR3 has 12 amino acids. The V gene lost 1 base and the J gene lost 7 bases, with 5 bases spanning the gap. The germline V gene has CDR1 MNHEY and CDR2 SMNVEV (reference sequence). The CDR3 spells CASSLFGNEQFF. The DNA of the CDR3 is TGTGCCAGCAGTTTATTTGGGAATGAGCAGTTCTTC.

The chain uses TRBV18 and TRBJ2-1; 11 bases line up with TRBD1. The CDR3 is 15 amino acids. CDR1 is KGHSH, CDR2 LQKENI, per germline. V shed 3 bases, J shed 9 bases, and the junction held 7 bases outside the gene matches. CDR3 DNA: TGTGCCAGCTCACCTAAGGACAGGGGGCGGACTGAGCAGTTCTTC. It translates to CASSPKDRGRTEQFF.

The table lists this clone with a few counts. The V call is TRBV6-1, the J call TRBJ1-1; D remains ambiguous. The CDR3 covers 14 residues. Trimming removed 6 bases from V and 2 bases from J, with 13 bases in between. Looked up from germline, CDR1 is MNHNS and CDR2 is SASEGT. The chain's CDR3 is CASRTDPFNTEAFF. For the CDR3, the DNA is TGTGCCAGCAGGACGGACCCCTTTAACACTGAAGCTTTCTTT.

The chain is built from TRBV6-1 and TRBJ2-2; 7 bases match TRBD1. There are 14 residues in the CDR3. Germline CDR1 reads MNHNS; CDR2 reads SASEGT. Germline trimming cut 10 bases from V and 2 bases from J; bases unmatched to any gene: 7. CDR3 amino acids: CATTGTANTGELFF. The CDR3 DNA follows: TGTGCCACCACCGGGACAGCAAACACCGGGGAGCTGTTTTTT.